The 31 T cell receptor beta chains below were found in one sample sequenced in a study of chemoradiotherapy in HPV16-positive cancers. Measured with immunoSEQ multiplex PCR; TCRdb has only the in-frame clones, and not every one. This table has tens of thousands of clones, about 91% appearing once. The sequencing here drew on blood, taken from a patient who underwent chemoradiotherapy. The origin of the receptors is a human donor with HPV-associated anogenital cancer.

The chain recombines TRBV11-3 with TRBJ2-7; TRBD1 agrees at 9 bases. The germline V gene encodes CDR1 SGHNT and CDR2 YENEEA. The CDR3 is 15 residues long. The trim removed 4 bases at V and 0 bases at J, leaving 4 bases unmatched. CDR3 bases: TGTGCCAGCAGCTCGGGACAGGGCTACTCCTACGAGCAGTACTTC. This translates into CASSSGQGYSYEQYF.

This chain links TRBV15 with TRBJ1-2, with D perhaps matching TRBD1 (5 bases). The CDR3 loop spans 15 amino acids. The germline V gene has CDR1 LNHNV and CDR2 YYDKDF (reference sequence). Between the trimmed V and J ends, which lost 4 bases and 5 bases, there was a span of 17 bases. CDR3 sequence reads: CATSKGNRGVYGYTF. The CDR3 DNA follows: TGTGCCACCAGCAAGGGGAACCGAGGGGTGTATGGCTACACCTTC.

This clone has just a few counts. The CDR3 is CATSSNQALNTEAFF. CDR3 sequence (DNA): TGTGCCACCAGCAGCAATCAGGCCTTGAACACTGAAGCTTTCTTT. The J gene is TRBJ1-1, the V gene TRBV15, with D uncertain. Germline V lookup: CDR1 LNHNV, CDR2 YYDKDF (reference sequence). V lost 3 bases and J 0 bases, leaving 11 bases between the germline ends. The CDR3 is made up of 15 amino acids.

The V and J genes are TRBV7-2 and TRBJ1-1; D is unresolved. The CDR3 runs to 16 residues. V was pared by 5 bases and J by 2 bases, with 18 bases between. Germline lookup yields CDR1 SGHTA and CDR2 FQGNSA. CDR3 protein: CASSPHIGNGNTEAFF. The DNA for the CDR3 is TGTGCCAGCAGCCCCCACATAGGGAATGGAAACACTGAAGCTTTCTTT.

This chain connects TRBV18 to TRBJ2-1; no clear D. Germline values: CDR1 KGHSH, CDR2 LQKENI. V lost 3 bases and J 6 bases, leaving 15 bases between the germline ends. This CDR3 contains 15 residues. The CDR3 here is CASSPINILGNEQFF. CDR3 nucleotides: TGTGCCAGCTCACCGATTAACATCTTGGGCAATGAGCAGTTCTTC.

In its sample, this clone was seen once. The rearrangement links TRBV6-5 to TRBJ1-1; TRBD1 agrees at 8 bases. Germline V gene data show CDR1 as MNHEY and CDR2 as SVGAGI. This CDR3 comprises 16 residues. J gave up 5 bases and V 0 bases, and 8 bases lay outside the gene matches. The CDR3 loop reads CASSYSTTGGGTEAFF. The CDR3 region has the DNA TGTGCCAGCAGTTACTCAACTACAGGGGGAGGAACTGAAGCTTTCTTT.

The chain links TRBV30 to TRBJ1-3; D might be TRBD1 (6 bases). The ends were cut back, 5 bases at V and 1 base at J, with 12 bases in the middle. Germline V gives CDR1 GTSNPN, CDR2 SVGIG (reference sequence). This CDR3 has 14 amino acids. DNA of the CDR3: TGTGCCTGGTTAGGGGGGAGGTCTGGAAACACCATATATTTT. It translates to CAWLGGRSGNTIYF.

The chain has TRBV10-2 and TRBJ2-5; tentative D call: TRBD1 (5 bases). Germline assignment: CDR1 WSHSY and CDR2 SAAADI. V shed 5 bases and J shed 5 bases, with 9 bases lying between them. The CDR3 covers 12 residues. The CDR3 nucleotides read TGCGCCAGCAGTCCAGGGTTGGAGACCCAGTACTTC. Its translation is CASSPGLETQYF.

The V and J genes are TRBV19 and TRBJ1-2, with TRBD1 identical over 7 bases. In germline, CDR1 is LNHDA, CDR2 SQIVND (reference sequence). V trimming: 7 bases; J trimming: 5 bases; junction bases outside the gene matches: 10. This CDR3 spans 14 amino acids. For the CDR3, the DNA is TGTGCCAGTACACCAACGGGACAGCCGTATGGCTACACCTTC. Protein: CASTPTGQPYGYTF.

This chain links TRBV5-4 with TRBJ1-2, with 9 positions matching TRBD1. CDR3 length equals 13 residues. Unmatched junction bases numbered 7, after V lost 5 bases and J lost 8 bases. From germline, CDR1 is SGHNT and CDR2 YYREEE (reference sequence). The CDR3 loop reads CASRMTGGSGYTF. CDR3 nucleotides: TGTGCCAGCAGAATGACAGGGGGTTCCGGCTACACCTTC. Drawing the rest from reference TRBV5-4 and TRBJ1-2, the complete variable domain is ETGVTQSPTHLIKTRGQQVTLRCSSQSGHNTVSWYQQALGQGPQFIFQYYREEENGRGNFPPRFSGLQFPNYSSELNVNALELDDSALYLCASRMTGGSGYTFGSGTRLTVV.

The chain joins TRBV6-1 to TRBJ2-5, with 12 bases matching TRBD2. The CDR3 is 16 amino acids. Germline loops: CDR1 MNHNS, CDR2 SASEGT. V lost 3 bases and J lost 2; bases outside the gene matches: 4. The CDR3 is CASSDQGLAGQETQYF. The CDR3 DNA reads as TGTGCCAGCAGTGACCAAGGACTAGCGGGGCAAGAGACCCAGTACTTC.

This sequence joins TRBV30 and TRBJ1-1; D gene uncertain. V dropped 5 bases and J dropped 5 bases, with 15 bases sitting between them. Looked up from germline, CDR1 is GTSNPN and CDR2 is SVGIG (reference sequence). The CDR3 covers 13 residues. CDR3 DNA: TGTGCCTGGGACCGGGCTTCCAGGACTGAAGCTTTCTTT. Translating gives CAWDRASRTEAFF.

This clone appeared a single time. The rearrangement joins TRBV19 to TRBJ1-2; 8 bases match TRBD1. Germline V gene data show CDR1 as LNHDA and CDR2 as SQIVND (reference sequence). The CDR3 extends over 15 amino acids. The trim removed 7 bases at V and 8 bases at J, leaving 15 bases unmatched. CDR3 region: CASTPQGAQAYGYTF. The CDR3 DNA is TGTGCCAGTACCCCGCAGGGGGCCCAAGCGTACGGCTACACCTTC.

This clone occurred a few times. The chain uses TRBV29-1 and TRBJ2-3; TRBD1 agrees at 8 bases. Trimming took 3 bases from V and 2 from J; bases not matched to a gene: 7. CDR1 is SQVTM, CDR2 ANQGSEA, per germline. This CDR3 comprises 15 residues. CDR3 residues: CSVEGDRWDTDTQYF. The CDR3 DNA follows: TGCAGCGTTGAGGGGGACAGGTGGGACACAGATACGCAGTATTTT.

The genes are TRBV12-5 and TRBJ2-2, with TRBD2 matching 11 bases. The J segment lost 7 bases and the V segment lost 3 bases, leaving 4 bases of the junction unmatched. Germline V gives CDR1 LGHNT, CDR2 FRNRAP. This CDR3 contains 15 residues. This CDR3 reads CASGFVSGGVGELFF. The CDR3 DNA sequence: TGTGCTAGTGGTTTTGTTAGCGGGGGGGTCGGGGAGCTGTTTTTT.

The chain couples TRBV7-9 to TRBJ2-5; 14 positions match TRBD2. Per the germline V gene, CDR1 is SEHNR and CDR2 is FQNEAQ (reference sequence). Trimming at V came to 5 bases and at J to 5 bases, leaving 10 bases not matched to a gene. The CDR3 is 17 amino acids. The CDR3 nucleotides are TGTGCCAGCAGCCCCGGGACTAGCGGGAGAAGTCGGGAGACCCAGTACTTC. This gives the protein CASSPGTSGRSRETQYF. Full variable domain (outside the CDR3, taken from reference TRBV7-9 and TRBJ2-5): DTGVSQNPRHKITKRGQNVTFRCDPISEHNRLYWYRQTLGQGPEFLTYFQNEAQLEKSRLLSDRFSAERPKGSFSTLEIQRTEQGDSAMYLCASSPGTSGRSRETQYFGPGTRLLVL.

The chain has TRBV6-6 and TRBJ2-2; no firm D call. Trimming shortened V by 4 bases and J by 0 bases, and 12 bases separated the two germline ends. CDR1 is MNHNY and CDR2 is SVGAGI in the germline V gene (reference sequence). The CDR3 totals 16 residues. The CDR3 DNA follows: TGTGCCAGCAGTTTCCCGACCGTTCCGAACACCGGGGAGCTGTTTTTT. Protein: CASSFPTVPNTGELFF.

The rearrangement links TRBV19 to TRBJ1-6, with 9 bases lining up with TRBD1. The CDR3 extends over 14 amino acids. V lost 3 bases, J lost 9 bases, and 3 bases stayed unmatched. Germline loops: CDR1 LNHDA, CDR2 SQIVND (reference sequence). CDR3 sequence (DNA): TGTGCCAGTAGTATTGGACAGGGGAGTTCACCCCTCCACTTT. Translating it yields CASSIGQGSSPLHF. The entire variable domain, with the rest obtained from reference TRBV19 and TRBJ1-6, is as follows: DGGITQSPKYLFRKEGQNVTLSCEQNLNHDAMYWYRQDPGQGLRLIYYSQIVNDFQKGDIAEGYSVSREKKESFPLTVTSAQKNPTAFYLCASSIGQGSSPLHFGNGTRLTVT.

The J gene is TRBJ2-1, the V gene TRBV2; TRBD2 matches at 13 bases. The CDR3 is made up of 15 amino acids. V was clipped by 3 bases and J by 10 bases; unmatched bases: 6. Germline values: CDR1 SNHLY, CDR2 FYNNEI. CDR3 amino acids: CASSDTSGGALEQFF. In DNA, the CDR3 is TGTGCCAGCAGTGATACTAGCGGGGGGGCCCTCGAGCAGTTCTTC.

The rearrangement joins TRBV2 to TRBJ1-5; a weak D match, TRBD1 (5 bases). This CDR3 has 16 residues. V lost 4 bases and J 1 base, leaving 14 bases between the germline ends. In germline, CDR1 is SNHLY, CDR2 FYNNEI. The CDR3 loop reads CASSAPGGASNQPQHF. CDR3 sequence (DNA): TGTGCCAGCAGTGCCCCGGGAGGGGCCAGCAATCAGCCCCAGCATTTT.

V gene TRBV5-6 combines with J gene TRBJ2-1; a weak D match, TRBD2 (5 bases). The CDR3 totals 12 residues. Looked up from germline, CDR1 is SGHDT and CDR2 is YYEEEE. Trimming took 1 base from V and 10 from J, leaving 9 bases between them. The CDR3 region has the DNA TGTGCCAGCAGCTTGTCAGTAGCGGAGCAGTTCTTC. Translation: CASSLSVAEQFF.

The chain links TRBV4-2 to TRBJ1-3; tentative D call: TRBD1 (5 bases). The germline V gene has CDR1 LGHNA and CDR2 YNFKEQ. V was clipped by 0 bases and J by 3 bases, with 21 bases between them. The CDR3 runs 19 residues. CDR3 bases: TGTGCCAGCAGCCAAGATGTAGAGGCAGGGAGTACTCGTGGAAACACCATATATTTT. Translated: CASSQDVEAGSTRGNTIYF.

This chain uses TRBV11-3 with TRBJ2-2; TRBD1 agrees at 11 bases. The V gene's germline CDR1 is SGHNT and CDR2 YENEEA. J was trimmed by 3 bases and V by 5 bases; bases with no gene match: 2. This CDR3 region has 15 residues. CDR3 residues: CASSRGQGDTGELFF. DNA of the CDR3: TGTGCCAGCAGCCGGGGACAGGGGGACACCGGGGAGCTGTTTTTT.

This clone was found once. This chain joins TRBV5-6 and TRBJ1-2; the D is unclear. This CDR3 has 14 amino acids. Germline V gene sequence: CDR1 SGHDT, CDR2 YYEEEE. Trimming took 1 base from V and 8 from J, leaving 15 bases between them. The CDR3 loop reads CASSLFSGVEGYTF. As DNA, the CDR3 is TGTGCCAGCAGCTTGTTTTCAGGAGTGGAGGGCTACACCTTC.

A remark on this clone: A read error may account for a junction end that differs from germline. This chain links TRBV10-3 with TRBJ1-5; D is perhaps TRBD1 (5 bases). CDR3 length: 15 amino acids. Germline lookup yields CDR1 ENHRY and CDR2 SYGVKD. The CDR3 protein is CASSESSGLNQPQHF. CDR3 in DNA: TGTGCCAGCAGTGAATCCTCAGGGCTTAATCAGCCCCAGCATTTT.

CDR3 sequence reads: CASSYTQSGVTEAFF. CDR3 DNA sequence: TGTGCCAGCAGTTACACCCAGTCGGGGGTCACTGAAGCTTTCTTT. This chain uses TRBV6-5 with TRBJ1-1; D may be TRBD1 (5 bases). The CDR3 is 15 amino acids. Looked up from germline, CDR1 is MNHEY and CDR2 is SVGAGI. Deletions cut 2 bases from V and 4 bases from J, with 14 bases between.

V is TRBV7-8 and J is TRBJ1-2; D remains unclear. The CDR3 loop spans 13 amino acids. With 4 bases removed from V and 5 bases from J, the gap between germline ends came to 11 bases. The germline CDR1 and CDR2 sequences are SGHVS and FQNEAQ. CDR3 in DNA: TGTGCCAGCAGCTCCCGGACTGGGTATGGCTACACCTTC. It yields the protein CASSSRTGYGYTF.

The CDR3 nucleotides are TGTGCCAGCAGGCAAGAGGGTGAGGGTGGCGAGCAGTTCTTC. The encoded protein is CASRQEGEGGEQFF. V usage is TRBV7-3 and J usage is TRBJ2-1, with a weak D call TRBD2 (5 bases). Looked up from germline, CDR1 is SGHTA and CDR2 is FQGTGA. The CDR3 is 14 residues long. With 6 bases removed from V and 10 bases from J, the gap between germline ends came to 19 bases.

This sequence joins TRBV2 and TRBJ2-3, with TRBD2 matching 11 bases. Germline trimming cut 6 bases from V and 1 base from J; bases unmatched to any gene: 3. Germline lookup yields CDR1 SNHLY and CDR2 FYNNEI. This CDR3 spans 15 amino acids. As DNA, the CDR3 is TGTGCCAGCAGGACACTAGCGGGGGGCACAGATACGCAGTATTTT. Translation gives CASRTLAGGTDTQYF. Full variable domain (remainder filled in from reference TRBV2 and TRBJ2-3): EPEVTQTPSHQVTQMGQEVILRCVPISNHLYFYWYRQILGQKVEFLVSFYNNEISEKSEIFDDQFSVERPDGSNFTLKIRSTKLEDSAMYFCASRTLAGGTDTQYFGPGTRLTVL.

The CDR3 spells CASSYHSYFDVMNTEAFF. CDR3 sequence (DNA): TGTGCCAGCAGCTATCATTCCTACTTCGACGTCATGAACACTGAAGCTTTCTTT. V is TRBV11-2 and J is TRBJ1-1; D ambiguous. The length of the CDR3 is 18 residues. The V gene's germline CDR1 is SGHAT and CDR2 FQNNGV. Trimming cost V 4 bases and J 0 bases, with 21 bases left between them.

The chain is built from TRBV10-3 and TRBJ2-7; the D gene could be TRBD1 or TRBD2 (6 bases each). V lost 10 bases and J lost 6, with 19 bases in between. The germline V gene encodes CDR1 ENHRY and CDR2 SYGVKD. The CDR3 totals 13 residues. Here the CDR3 DNA reads TGTGCCACTGGGCTTCCGGGGGCGGGCGAGCAGTACTTC. Encoded protein: CATGLPGAGEQYF.